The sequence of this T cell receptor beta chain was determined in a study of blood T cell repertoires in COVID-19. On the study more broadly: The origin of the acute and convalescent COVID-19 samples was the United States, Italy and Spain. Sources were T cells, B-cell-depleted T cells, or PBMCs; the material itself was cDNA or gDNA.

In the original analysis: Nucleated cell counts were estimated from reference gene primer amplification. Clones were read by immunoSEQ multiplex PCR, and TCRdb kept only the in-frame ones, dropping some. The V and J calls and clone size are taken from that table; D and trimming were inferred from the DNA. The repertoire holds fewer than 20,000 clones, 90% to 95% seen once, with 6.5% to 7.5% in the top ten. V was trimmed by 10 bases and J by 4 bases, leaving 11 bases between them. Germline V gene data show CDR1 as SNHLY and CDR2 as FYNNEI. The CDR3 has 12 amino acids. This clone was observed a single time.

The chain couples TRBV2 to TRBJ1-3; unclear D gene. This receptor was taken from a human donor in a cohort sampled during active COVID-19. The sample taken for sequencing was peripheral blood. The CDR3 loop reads CATNDGGNTIYF. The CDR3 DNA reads TGTGCCACAAACGACGGGGGAAACACCATATATTTT.